A selection of T cell receptor beta chains follows, all from one sample in a study of CD8+ T cells in alopecia areata. The method was immunoSEQ multiplex PCR; TCRdb's version includes in-frame clones alone and lacks a portion of them. The sample consists of about 150,000 clones, 50% to 60% of them appearing once. Sequenced input: CD4+ T cells sorted from blood. The receptors stem from a human donor in good health. The CDR3 runs from the conserved cysteine through the conserved F or W. The order of the fields is CDR3 protein, CDR3 DNA, D gene, clone size, J gene, V gene, CDR3 length. A D gene is named only where the DNA matches it firmly. Clone size is given for some rows only: seen once, a few or many times, or a class if the clone is expanded.

CDR3aa: CASRPPPGTPSSYEQYF; CDR3nt: TGTGCCAGCAGACCGCCCCCTGGGACACCGAGCTCCTACGAGCAGTACTTC; d_gene: NA; abundance: NA; j_gene: TRBJ2-7; v_gene: TRBV2; len: 17
CDR3aa: CAWRLGLAGAGELFF; CDR3nt: TGTGCCTGGAGGCTGGGACTAGCGGGAGCCGGGGAGCTGTTTTTT; d_gene: TRBD2; abundance: once; j_gene: TRBJ2-2; v_gene: TRBV30; len: 15
CDR3aa: CPWRTSYNEQFF; CDR3nt: TGTCCCTGGCGTACTTCCTACAATGAGCAGTTCTTC; d_gene: NA; abundance: NA; j_gene: TRBJ2-1; v_gene: TRBV9; len: 12
CDR3aa: CASSDVQPNTEAFF; CDR3nt: TGTGCCAGCAGTGACGTCCAACCGAACACTGAAGCTTTCTTT; d_gene: NA; abundance: NA; j_gene: TRBJ1-1; v_gene: TRBV2; len: 14
CDR3aa: CASNRGLGTQYF; CDR3nt: TGTGCCAGCAACAGGGGACTGGGTACGCAGTATTTT; d_gene: NA; abundance: NA; j_gene: TRBJ2-3; v_gene: TRBV25-1; len: 12
CDR3aa: CSVEGGMNTEAFF; CDR3nt: TGCAGCGTCGAGGGGGGAATGAACACTGAAGCTTTCTTT; d_gene: NA; abundance: NA; j_gene: TRBJ1-1; v_gene: TRBV29-1; len: 13
CDR3aa: CSVRTGRNTEAFF; CDR3nt: TGCAGCGTTCGGACAGGAAGGAACACTGAAGCTTTCTTT; d_gene: TRBD1; abundance: once; j_gene: TRBJ1-1; v_gene: TRBV29-1; len: 13
CDR3aa: CAWSRERNTEAFF; CDR3nt: TGTGCCTGGAGTCGGGAGAGGAACACTGAAGCTTTCTTT; d_gene: NA; abundance: NA; j_gene: TRBJ1-1; v_gene: TRBV30; len: 13
CDR3aa: CASRLREEQYF; CDR3nt: TGCGCCAGCAGGCTAAGAGAGGAGCAGTACTTC; d_gene: NA; abundance: few; j_gene: TRBJ2-7; v_gene: TRBV5-1; len: 11
CDR3aa: CASSPLPKGDEQYF; CDR3nt: TGTGCCAGCTCACCACTCCCAAAAGGCGACGAGCAGTACTTC; d_gene: NA; abundance: NA; j_gene: TRBJ2-7; v_gene: TRBV18; len: 14
CDR3aa: CASSRFGTYQPQHF; CDR3nt: TGTGCCAGCAGTCGGTTCGGGACTTATCAGCCCCAGCATTTT; d_gene: NA; abundance: NA; j_gene: TRBJ1-5; v_gene: TRBV6-5; len: 14
CDR3aa: CASARELDTQYF; CDR3nt: TGTGCCAGCGCGCGGGAGTTGGATACGCAGTATTTT; d_gene: TRBD2; abundance: NA; j_gene: TRBJ2-3; v_gene: TRBV9; len: 12
CDR3aa: CSVTLGTVYNEQFF; CDR3nt: TGCAGCGTTACCCTAGGGACGGTCTACAATGAGCAGTTCTTC; d_gene: NA; abundance: NA; j_gene: TRBJ2-1; v_gene: TRBV29-1; len: 14
CDR3aa: CASRGGQDTDTQYF; CDR3nt: TGTGCCAGCAGGGGGGGCCAGGACACAGATACGCAGTATTTT; d_gene: NA; abundance: few; j_gene: TRBJ2-3; v_gene: TRBV5-4; len: 14
CDR3aa: CSVVVGTGANVLTF; CDR3nt: TGCAGCGTTGTAGTAGGGACCGGGGCCAACGTCCTGACTTTC; d_gene: NA; abundance: NA; j_gene: TRBJ2-6; v_gene: TRBV29-1; len: 14
CDR3aa: CAWTRGFTEAFF; CDR3nt: TGTGCCTGGACCAGGGGTTTTACTGAAGCTTTCTTT; d_gene: NA; abundance: NA; j_gene: TRBJ1-1; v_gene: TRBV30; len: 12
CDR3aa: CSVVQLGRGNYGYTF; CDR3nt: TGCAGCGTTGTACAATTGGGACGGGGTAACTATGGCTACACCTTC; d_gene: NA; abundance: NA; j_gene: TRBJ1-2; v_gene: TRBV29-1; len: 15
CDR3aa: CSGRQGENGYTF; CDR3nt: TGCAGCGGTCGACAGGGCGAAAATGGCTACACCTTC; d_gene: TRBD1; abundance: few; j_gene: TRBJ1-2; v_gene: TRBV29-1; len: 12
CDR3aa: CASSQVWDRAHGNTGELFF; CDR3nt: TGTGCCAGCAGCCAAGTATGGGACAGGGCCCACGGGAACACCGGGGAGCTGTTTTTT; d_gene: TRBD1; abundance: few; j_gene: TRBJ2-2; v_gene: TRBV4-2; len: 19
CDR3aa: CAISEPGLFYEQYF; CDR3nt: TGTGCCATCAGTGAGCCGGGACTATTCTACGAGCAGTACTTC; d_gene: TRBD2; abundance: NA; j_gene: TRBJ2-7; v_gene: TRBV10-3; len: 14
CDR3aa: CASSKPGQGHTEAFF; CDR3nt: TGTGCCAGCAGCAAACCGGGACAGGGGCACACTGAAGCTTTCTTT; d_gene: TRBD1; abundance: NA; j_gene: TRBJ1-1; v_gene: TRBV4-2; len: 15
CDR3aa: CATSRDRALNEKLFF; CDR3nt: TGTGCCACCAGCAGAGACAGGGCCCTAAATGAAAAACTGTTTTTT; d_gene: NA; abundance: NA; j_gene: TRBJ1-4; v_gene: TRBV15; len: 15
CDR3aa: CASSERTNQRTQYF; CDR3nt: TGTGCCAGCAGTGAAAGGACCAACCAGCGAACCCAGTACTTC; d_gene: NA; abundance: once; j_gene: TRBJ2-5; v_gene: TRBV2; len: 14
CDR3aa: CSVVPARNEQFF; CDR3nt: TGCAGCGTTGTCCCCGCCCGCAATGAGCAGTTCTTC; d_gene: NA; abundance: few; j_gene: TRBJ2-1; v_gene: TRBV29-1; len: 12
CDR3aa: CASSERQGWRTDTQYF; CDR3nt: TGCGCCAGCAGCGAGAGACAGGGGTGGCGGACAGATACGCAGTATTTT; d_gene: TRBD1; abundance: NA; j_gene: TRBJ2-3; v_gene: TRBV5-1; len: 16
CDR3aa: CARQDRGLSYEQYF; CDR3nt: TGCGCCAGGCAGGACAGGGGACTGTCCTACGAGCAGTACTTC; d_gene: TRBD1; abundance: NA; j_gene: TRBJ2-7; v_gene: TRBV23-1; len: 14
CDR3aa: CSVAQGGNQPQHF; CDR3nt: TGCAGCGTTGCACAGGGGGGCAATCAGCCCCAGCATTTT; d_gene: TRBD1; abundance: once; j_gene: TRBJ1-5; v_gene: TRBV29-1; len: 13
CDR3aa: CASSLEYAEQYF; CDR3nt: TGTGCCAGCAGCTTGGAATATGCCGAGCAGTACTTC; d_gene: NA; abundance: NA; j_gene: TRBJ2-7; v_gene: TRBV5-4; len: 12
CDR3aa: CSVVKRLDTEAFF; CDR3nt: TGCAGCGTGGTTAAACGGTTGGACACTGAAGCTTTCTTT; d_gene: NA; abundance: NA; j_gene: TRBJ1-1; v_gene: TRBV29-1; len: 13
CDR3aa: CASSPRTSGSGEQYF; CDR3nt: TGTGCCAGCAGCCCTCGGACTAGCGGGAGTGGCGAGCAGTACTTC; d_gene: TRBD2; abundance: NA; j_gene: TRBJ2-7; v_gene: TRBV7-8; len: 15
CDR3aa: CSVGTSGTAYEQYF; CDR3nt: TGCAGCGTAGGGACTAGCGGGACGGCCTACGAGCAGTACTTC; d_gene: TRBD2; abundance: NA; j_gene: TRBJ2-7; v_gene: TRBV29-1; len: 14
CDR3aa: CASSRGRGAYYEQYF; CDR3nt: TGTGCCAGCAGTCGGGGGAGGGGAGCCTACTACGAGCAGTACTTC; d_gene: TRBD2; abundance: NA; j_gene: TRBJ2-7; v_gene: TRBV6-5; len: 15
CDR3aa: CASSSPGLPGTRELFF; CDR3nt: TGTGCCAGCAGCTCACCGGGACTCCCAGGGACCAGGGAGCTGTTTTTT; d_gene: NA; abundance: NA; j_gene: TRBJ2-2; v_gene: TRBV5-6; len: 16
CDR3aa: CASSLGHSGGTEAFF; CDR3nt: TGCGCCAGCAGCCTCGGCCACAGTGGAGGAACTGAAGCTTTCTTT; d_gene: NA; abundance: NA; j_gene: TRBJ1-1; v_gene: TRBV5-1; len: 15
CDR3aa: CASRTRWGRTYEQYF; CDR3nt: TGTGCCAGCAGAACCCGGTGGGGCAGGACCTACGAGCAGTACTTC; d_gene: NA; abundance: NA; j_gene: TRBJ2-7; v_gene: TRBV7-8; len: 15
CDR3aa: CSVERDTGNTIYF; CDR3nt: TGCAGCGTTGAGAGGGATACTGGAAACACCATATATTTT; d_gene: NA; abundance: NA; j_gene: TRBJ1-3; v_gene: TRBV29-1; len: 13
CDR3aa: CASSPLAGDETQYF; CDR3nt: TGTGCCAGCAGCCCTCTAGCGGGAGATGAGACCCAGTACTTC; d_gene: TRBD2; abundance: NA; j_gene: TRBJ2-5; v_gene: TRBV7-6; len: 14
CDR3aa: CASSLPGQTNYGYTF; CDR3nt: TGTGCCAGCAGTTTACCGGGACAAACTAACTATGGCTACACCTTC; d_gene: NA; abundance: many; j_gene: TRBJ1-2; v_gene: TRBV28; len: 15
CDR3aa: CAWSLLAKPQHF; CDR3nt: TGTGCCTGGAGTCTGTTGGCAAAGCCCCAGCATTTT; d_gene: NA; abundance: NA; j_gene: TRBJ1-5; v_gene: TRBV30; len: 12
CDR3aa: CASTMTGTGRNQPQHF; CDR3nt: TGTGCCAGCACCATGACCGGGACAGGGCGAAATCAGCCCCAGCATTTT; d_gene: TRBD1; abundance: NA; j_gene: TRBJ1-5; v_gene: TRBV2; len: 16
CDR3aa: CASSEYSSGNTIYF; CDR3nt: TGTGCCAGCAGTGAATACAGCTCTGGAAACACCATATATTTT; d_gene: NA; abundance: NA; j_gene: TRBJ1-3; v_gene: TRBV25-1; len: 14
CDR3aa: CASSDQRLAGGTDTQYF; CDR3nt: TGTGCCAGCAGTGACCAACGACTAGCGGGAGGAACAGATACGCAGTATTTT; d_gene: TRBD2; abundance: NA; j_gene: TRBJ2-3; v_gene: TRBV2; len: 17
CDR3aa: CSVDVGGDTQYF; CDR3nt: TGCAGCGTTGACGTGGGAGGAGATACGCAGTATTTT; d_gene: NA; abundance: few; j_gene: TRBJ2-3; v_gene: TRBV29-1; len: 12